Listed below are T cell receptor beta chains from one sample, sequenced in a study of molecular identifiers for immune sequencing clone quantification. TCRdb analysed the PCR reads with MiXCR anew, one entry per CDR3 protein. The repertoire holds 490,000 or so distinct CDR3 sequences, about a fifth seen once, with about 0.78% in the top ten. Sequences were obtained from naive CD8+ T cells from blood, with Jurkat cell RNA spiked in. The receptors were sampled from a human donor in good health. Some libraries in this study had Jurkat cell RNA spiked in. Each CDR3 is given with its conserved first and last residue. The order of the fields is clone size, V gene, D gene, J gene, CDR3 protein, CDR3 DNA. A D gene is named only where the DNA matches it firmly. Size tells how often a clone was seen (once, few, many) or the class of an expanded clone, and some rows leave it out.

>few|TRBV9|.|TRBJ2-1
CASSPSRTAPYNEQFF
TGTGCCAGCAGCCCCAGCAGGACAGCTCCCTACAATGAGCAGTTCTTC
>.|TRBV6-5|TRBD2|TRBJ2-5
CACSFSGGAGETQYF
TGTGCCTGCAGTTTCAGCGGGGGGGCCGGAGAGACCCAGTACTTC
>few|TRBV15|TRBD1|TRBJ1-1
CATRGQGRTEAFF
TGTGCCACCAGAGGACAGGGTCGTACTGAAGCTTTCTTT
>few|TRBV18|.|TRBJ2-3
CASSPPVLPGPDTQYF
TGTGCCAGCTCACCACCTGTCCTTCCGGGTCCAGATACGCAGTATTTT
>.|TRBV9|.|TRBJ1-1
CASSLSGGAAGALF
TGTGCCAGCAGCCTCTCGGGAGGAGCTGCTGGAGCTCTCTTT
>.|TRBV27|.|TRBJ2-5
CASSLSASQETQYF
TGTGCCAGCAGTTTAAGCGCTAGCCAAGAGACCCAGTACTTC
>few|TRBV5-6|.|TRBJ2-3
CASSFPGLTTDTQYF
TGTGCCAGCAGCTTTCCAGGACTGACCACAGATACGCAGTATTTT
>.|TRBV24-1|TRBD1|TRBJ1-4
CATSDEGQGATNEKLFF
TGTGCCACCAGTGATGAGGGACAGGGTGCAACTAATGAAAAACTGTTTTTT
>.|TRBV4-3|.|TRBJ2-3
CASSQDFSLAQYF
TGCGCCAGCAGCCAAGATTTCTCGTTGGCGCAGTATTTT
>few|TRBV11-2|TRBD1|TRBJ2-1
CASSPDRGLSIYNERFF
TGTGCCAGCAGCCCCGACAGGGGGCTTTCAATCTACAATGAGCGGTTCTTC
>many|TRBV4-1|.|TRBJ1-5
CASSQVDSNQPQHF
TGCGCCAGCAGCCAAGTTGATAGCAATCAGCCCCAGCATTTT
>few|TRBV19|TRBD2|TRBJ2-3
CASSRGLAFGDTQYF
TGTGCCAGTAGCAGGGGACTAGCATTCGGGGATACGCAGTATTTT
>many|TRBV14|TRBD2|TRBJ2-1
CASSQTLGRGVEQFF
TGTGCCAGCAGCCAAACCCTGGGCCGGGGGGTTGAGCAGTTCTTC
>many|TRBV7-6|.|TRBJ2-7
CASSVGGAYEQYF
TGTGCCAGCAGCGTAGGGGGGGCATACGAGCAGTACTTC
>.|TRBV4-3|.|TRBJ2-7
CASSQDVLLPYQQYF
TGCGCCAGCAGCCAAGATGTTCTCCTCCCCTACCAGCAGTACTTC
>few|TRBV20-1|.|TRBJ2-7
CSARDFGGQTYEQYF
TGCAGTGCTAGAGATTTTGGCGGACAAACCTACGAGCAGTACTTC
>.|TRBV5-6|.|TRBJ2-7
CASSPTTRVYEQYF
TGTGCCAGCAGCCCTACGACAAGGGTCTACGAGCAGTACTTC
>few|TRBV28|.|TRBJ1-1
CASTPLLTGRTEAFF
TGTGCCAGCACCCCTCTCCTCACAGGGCGGACTGAAGCTTTCTTT
>many|TRBV9|.|TRBJ2-3
CASSLDRSSTDTQYF
TGTGCCAGCAGCCTCGACAGGTCTAGCACAGATACGCAGTATTTT
>many|TRBV9|.|TRBJ2-2
CASSQLDGPGELFF
TGTGCCAGCAGCCAACTGGACGGGCCCGGGGAGCTGTTTTTT
>.|TRBV30|TRBD1|TRBJ1-1
CAWSVDRGSEAFF
TGTGCCTGGAGTGTTGACAGGGGGTCTGAAGCTTTCTTT
>.|TRBV3-1|TRBD2|TRBJ2-1
CASSQRSRDYSSNEQFF
TGTGCCAGCAGCCAAAGAAGCCGGGACTACAGTTCAAATGAGCAGTTCTTC
>many|TRBV5-6|TRBD2|TRBJ2-7
CASSLVAGASLEQYF
TGTGCCAGCAGCTTGGTGGCGGGAGCCTCCTTGGAGCAGTACTTC
>.|TRBV7-9|.|TRBJ2-7
CASSLEGIEQYF
TGTGCCAGCAGCTTAGAAGGTATCGAGCAGTACTTC
>.|TRBV20-1|.|TRBJ1-5
CSARQGRGNQSQHF
TGCAGTGCTAGACAGGGCCGCGGCAATCAGTCCCAGCATTTT
>few|TRBV20-1|.|TRBJ2-7
CSVGEQYF
TGCAGTGTTGGCGAGCAGTACTTC
>.|TRBV29-1|.|TRBJ2-1
CSVLNNYNEQFF
TGCAGCGTTCTGAACAATTACAATGAGCAGTTCTTC
>many|TRBV7-9|.|TRBJ2-3
CASSLATRDSTDTQYF
TGTGCCAGCAGCTTAGCTACGCGTGATAGCACAGATACGCAGTATTTT
>many|TRBV28|.|TRBJ2-7
CASSTRGPSSYEQYF
TGTGCCAGCAGTACCAGGGGTCCGAGCTCCTACGAGCAGTACTTC
>.|TRBV6-6|.|TRBJ1-5
CASSLVIGESQPQHF
TGTGCCAGCAGTCTGGTAATAGGGGAAAGTCAGCCCCAGCATTTT
>.|TRBV5-6|.|TRBJ2-3
CASSFSQLEGSSDTQYF
TGTGCCAGCAGCTTTTCTCAGCTGGAGGGTAGTTCAGATACGCAGTATTTT
>many|TRBV7-8|TRBD1|TRBJ1-4
CASSYNFGQADEKLFF
TGTGCCAGCAGCTACAACTTCGGACAGGCGGATGAAAAACTGTTTTTT
>many|TRBV28|.|TRBJ1-1
CASSSRMNTEAFF
TGTGCCAGCAGTTCCCGCATGAACACTGAAGCTTTCTTT
>many|TRBV20-1|TRBD1|TRBJ2-7
CSARVDRGPYEQYF
TGCAGTGCTAGAGTTGACAGGGGGCCCTACGAGCAGTACTTC
>.|TRBV12-3/TRBV12-4|.|TRBJ1-5
CASSFTDSGNQPQHF
TGTGCCAGCAGTTTTACGGACAGCGGGAATCAGCCCCAGCATTTT
>.|TRBV12-5|.|TRBJ2-7
CASGLIRVGQRDYEQYF
TGTGCTAGTGGTTTGATCCGCGTGGGACAGCGGGATTACGAGCAGTACTTC
>.|TRBV4-1|.|TRBJ2-1
CASSQDRDRSYNEQFF
TGCGCCAGCAGCCAAGATCGAGACAGGTCCTACAATGAGCAGTTCTTC
>.|TRBV20-1|TRBD2|TRBJ2-4
CSALSPASGRDKNIQYF
TGCAGTGCCCTGTCCCCGGCTAGCGGGAGAGACAAAAACATTCAGTACTTC
>.|TRBV6-5|TRBD2|TRBJ2-7
CASSAGYSGSSYEQYF
TGTGCCAGCAGTGCGGGATATAGCGGGAGCTCCTACGAGCAGTACTTC
>few|TRBV27|.|TRBJ2-7
CASSLSVRAYEQYF
TGTGCCAGCAGTTTATCTGTCAGGGCCTACGAGCAGTACTTC
>.|TRBV7-2|TRBD2|TRBJ2-1
CASSSRRGGREARNEQFF
TGTGCCAGCAGCTCGCGCCGGGGGGGCAGGGAGGCTCGCAATGAGCAGTTCTTC
>many|TRBV7-9|.|TRBJ2-7
CASSLVGGYEQYF
TGTGCCAGCAGCTTAGTAGGGGGCTACGAGCAGTACTTC
>many|TRBV4-2|TRBD1|TRBJ2-2
CASSQVGQGGTGELFF
TGTGCCAGCAGCCAAGTGGGACAGGGAGGGACCGGGGAGCTGTTTTTT
>.|TRBV7-6|TRBD2|TRBJ2-5
CASSLGPSGTQTQYF
TGTGCCAGCAGCTTAGGGCCTAGCGGGACTCAGACCCAGTACTTC
>many|TRBV6-6|.|TRBJ2-7
CASSSVGSLPSYEQYF
TGTGCCAGCAGTTCCGTAGGGAGTCTTCCCTCCTACGAGCAGTACTTC
>many|TRBV5-8|TRBD1|TRBJ2-7
CASSPKVGTGYYEQYF
TGTGCCAGCAGCCCAAAAGTAGGGACAGGGTACTACGAGCAGTACTTC
>.|TRBV25-1|.|TRBJ1-4
CASSEYRGGLFF
TGTGCCAGCAGTGAATATAGGGGAGGACTGTTTTTT
>.|TRBV5-1|TRBD2|TRBJ2-7
CASSGGLAGVYEQYF
TGCGCCAGCAGCGGGGGACTAGCGGGAGTCTACGAGCAGTACTTC
>few|TRBV6-2/TRBV6-3|TRBD1|TRBJ1-1
CAGSLIGTETEAFF
TGTGCCGGCAGTTTAATCGGGACAGAGACTGAAGCTTTCTTT
>many|TRBV19|.|TRBJ2-1
CASSPYPSRNEQFF
TGTGCCAGTAGTCCCTACCCGTCTAGGAATGAGCAGTTCTTC